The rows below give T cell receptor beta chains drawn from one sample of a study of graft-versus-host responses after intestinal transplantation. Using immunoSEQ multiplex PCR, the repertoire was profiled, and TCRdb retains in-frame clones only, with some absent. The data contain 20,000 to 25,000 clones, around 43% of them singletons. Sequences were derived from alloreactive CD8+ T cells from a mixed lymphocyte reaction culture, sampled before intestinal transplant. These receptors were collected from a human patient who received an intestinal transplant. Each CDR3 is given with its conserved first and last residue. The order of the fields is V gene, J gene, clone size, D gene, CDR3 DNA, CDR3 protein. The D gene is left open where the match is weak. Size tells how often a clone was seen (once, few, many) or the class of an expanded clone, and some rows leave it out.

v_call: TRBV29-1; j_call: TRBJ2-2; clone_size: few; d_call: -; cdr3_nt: TGCAGCGTTGCGGGAATCAGGACCGGGGAGCTGTTTTTT; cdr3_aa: CSVAGIRTGELFF
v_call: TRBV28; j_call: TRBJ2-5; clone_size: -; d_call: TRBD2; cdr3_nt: TGTGCCAGCAGTTTATCGGGCCCCCTAGCGGGAGTTCAGACCCAGTACTTC; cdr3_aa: CASSLSGPLAGVQTQYF
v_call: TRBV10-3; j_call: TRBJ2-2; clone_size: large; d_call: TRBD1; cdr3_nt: TGTGCCAGCAGGGGGACCGGGGAGCTGTTTTTT; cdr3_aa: CASRGTGELFF
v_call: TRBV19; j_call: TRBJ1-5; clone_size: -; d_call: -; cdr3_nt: TGTGCCAGTAGTATCCTCCCAGGGTTGGATCAGCCCCAGCATTTT; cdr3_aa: CASSILPGLDQPQHF
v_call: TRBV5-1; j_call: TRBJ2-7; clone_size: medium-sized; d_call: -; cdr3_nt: TGCGCCAGCAGCTTGACAGCCCCCTACGAGCAGTACTTC; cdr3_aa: CASSLTAPYEQYF
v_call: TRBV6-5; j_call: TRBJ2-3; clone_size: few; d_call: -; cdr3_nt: TGTGCCAGCAGTTACGGGTCCCCCAGAGATACGCAGTATTTT; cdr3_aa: CASSYGSPRDTQYF
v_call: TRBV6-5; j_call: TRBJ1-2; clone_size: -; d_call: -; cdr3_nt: TGTGCCAGCAGTTACTCGGAGACTTACTATGGCTACACCTTC; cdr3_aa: CASSYSETYYGYTF
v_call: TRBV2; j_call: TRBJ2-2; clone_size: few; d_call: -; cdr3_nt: TGTGCCAGCAGTGAACTGGGGCCCGGGCTGTTTTTT; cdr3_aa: CASSELGPGLFF
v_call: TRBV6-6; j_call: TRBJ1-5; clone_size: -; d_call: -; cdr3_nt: TGTGCCAGCAGTACGGGGCCCGAGTGGCCCCAGCATTTT; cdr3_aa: CASSTGPEWPQHF
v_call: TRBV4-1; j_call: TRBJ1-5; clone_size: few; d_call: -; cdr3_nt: TGCGCCAGCAGCCAAGATGTTGCGGCCTACCGGGGTAGTCAGCCCCAGCATTTT; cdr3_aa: CASSQDVAAYRGSQPQHF
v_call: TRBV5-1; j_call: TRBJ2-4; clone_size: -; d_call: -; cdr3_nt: TGCGCCAGCAGCCGAGCCGGGACAGCCAAAAACATTCAGTACTTC; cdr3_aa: CASSRAGTAKNIQYF
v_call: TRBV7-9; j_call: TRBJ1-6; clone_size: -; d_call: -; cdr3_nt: TGTGCCGGTGAGGAGGGGTTTATTGGTTCACCCCTCCACTTT; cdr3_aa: CAGEEGFIGSPLHF
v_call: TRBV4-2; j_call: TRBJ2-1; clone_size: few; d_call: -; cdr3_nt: TGTGCCAGCAGCCAGTTTCGAGCAGGGGCCTATGAGCAGTTCTTC; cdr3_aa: CASSQFRAGAYEQFF
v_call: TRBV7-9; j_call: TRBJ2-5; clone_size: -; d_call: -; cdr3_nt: TGTGCCAGCAGAAAATACGGCGGGCTGGAGACCCAGTACTTC; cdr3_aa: CASRKYGGLETQYF
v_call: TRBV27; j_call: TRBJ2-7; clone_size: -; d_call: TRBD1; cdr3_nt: TGTGCCAGCAGTATCATCGGGACAGCCCGCTCCGAGCAGTACTTC; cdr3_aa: CASSIIGTARSEQYF
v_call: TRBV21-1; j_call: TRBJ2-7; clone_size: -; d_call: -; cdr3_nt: TGTGCCAGCATTTCAGTCGGGGGAACGACCTACGAGCAGTACTTC; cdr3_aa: CASISVGGTTYEQYF
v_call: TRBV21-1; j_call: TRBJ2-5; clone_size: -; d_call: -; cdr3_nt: TGTGCCAGCAGCACCTTCGGGACTAGCGGGAGAGAGACCCAGTACTTC; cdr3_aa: CASSTFGTSGRETQYF
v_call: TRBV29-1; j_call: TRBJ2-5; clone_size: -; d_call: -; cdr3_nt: TGCAGCGTTGAAGCGGGGGCGGGGGAGACCCAGTACTTC; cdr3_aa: CSVEAGAGETQYF
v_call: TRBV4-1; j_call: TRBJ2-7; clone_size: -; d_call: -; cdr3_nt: TGCGCCAGCAGCCAAGAGGGGGTGACAGGATACGAGCAGTACTTC; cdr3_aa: CASSQEGVTGYEQYF
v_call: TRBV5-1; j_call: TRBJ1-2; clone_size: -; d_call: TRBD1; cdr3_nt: TGCGCCAGCAGCTTCCCGGGACAGGGCCCTCATGGTGGCTACACCTTC; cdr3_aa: CASSFPGQGPHGGYTF
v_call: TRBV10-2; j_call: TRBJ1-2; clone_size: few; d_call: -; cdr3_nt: TGCGCCAGCTGGACGGGACCGAATTCCTATGGCTACACCTTC; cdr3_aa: CASWTGPNSYGYTF
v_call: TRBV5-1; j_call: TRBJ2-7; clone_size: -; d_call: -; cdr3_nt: TGCGCCAGCAGCCCCCGGGGAGCGGTAAGCTCCTACGAGCAGTACTTC; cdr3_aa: CASSPRGAVSSYEQYF
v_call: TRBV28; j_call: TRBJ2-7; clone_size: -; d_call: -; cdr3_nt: TGTGCCAGCAGTTCCCGGGTCCCCTACGAGCAGTACTTC; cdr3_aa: CASSSRVPYEQYF
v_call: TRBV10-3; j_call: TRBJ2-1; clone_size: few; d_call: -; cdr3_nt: TGTGCCACGACAGGCTCCAATGAGCAGTTCTTC; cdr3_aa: CATTGSNEQFF
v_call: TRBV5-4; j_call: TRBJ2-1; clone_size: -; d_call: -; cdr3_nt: TGTGCCAGCCATTACGGTGGGGAACCCAGGGATGAGCAGTTCTTC; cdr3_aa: CASHYGGEPRDEQFF
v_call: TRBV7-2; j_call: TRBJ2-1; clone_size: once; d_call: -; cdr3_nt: TGTGCCAGCAGCTTAGTCTTCTTTGAGCAGTTCTTC; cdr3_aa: CASSLVFFEQFF
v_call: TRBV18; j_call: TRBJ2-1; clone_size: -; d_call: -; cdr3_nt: TGTGCCAGCTCACCATGGGTACGGGGTTCCTACAATGGCCCCACCCACAATGAGCAGTTCTTC; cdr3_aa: CASSPWVRGSYNGPTHNEQFF
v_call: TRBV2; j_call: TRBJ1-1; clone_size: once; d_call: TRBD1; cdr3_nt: TGTGCCAGCAGTGTGGGGGACAGGGGGAGCACTGAAGCTTTCTTT; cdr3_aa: CASSVGDRGSTEAFF